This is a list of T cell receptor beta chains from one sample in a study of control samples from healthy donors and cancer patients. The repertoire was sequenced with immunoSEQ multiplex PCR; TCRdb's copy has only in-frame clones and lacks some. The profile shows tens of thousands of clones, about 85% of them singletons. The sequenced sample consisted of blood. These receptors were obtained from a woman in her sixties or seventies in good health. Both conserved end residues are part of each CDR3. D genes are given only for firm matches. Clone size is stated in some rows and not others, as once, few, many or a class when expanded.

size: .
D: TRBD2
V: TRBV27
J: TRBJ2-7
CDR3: CASSSGGLDHEQYF
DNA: TGTGCCAGCAGTTCCGGGGGACTAGACCACGAGCAGTACTTC

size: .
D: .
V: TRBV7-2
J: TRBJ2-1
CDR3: CASTLGGIKDNEQFF
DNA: TGTGCCAGCACCCTTGGCGGGATTAAAGACAATGAGCAGTTCTTC

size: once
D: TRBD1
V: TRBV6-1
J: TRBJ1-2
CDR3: CASSEQGVGGYTF
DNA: TGTGCCAGCAGTGAACAGGGGGTGGGAGGCTACACCTTC

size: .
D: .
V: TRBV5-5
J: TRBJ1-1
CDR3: CASSLSHITWGTEAFF
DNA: TGTGCCAGCAGCTTGAGTCACATTACCTGGGGCACTGAAGCTTTCTTT

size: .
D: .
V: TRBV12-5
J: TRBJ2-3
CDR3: CASGLWPGSENTDTQYF
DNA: TGTGCTAGTGGTTTATGGCCGGGGAGCGAGAACACAGATACGCAGTATTTT

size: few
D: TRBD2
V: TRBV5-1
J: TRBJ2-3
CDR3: CASSLAGGFTDTQYF
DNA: TGCGCCAGCAGCTTAGCGGGGGGGTTTACAGATACGCAGTATTTT

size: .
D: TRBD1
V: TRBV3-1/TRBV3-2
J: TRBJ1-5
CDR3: CASSQETTGGKNQPQHF
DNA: TGTGCCAGCAGCCAAGAGACGACAGGGGGGAAGAATCAGCCCCAGCATTTT

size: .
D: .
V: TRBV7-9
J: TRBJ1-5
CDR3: CASSEQGDQPQHF
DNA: TGTGCCAGCAGCGAACAGGGAGACCAGCCCCAGCATTTT

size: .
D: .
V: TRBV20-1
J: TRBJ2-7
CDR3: CSASGALAYEQYF
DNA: TGCAGTGCTAGTGGGGCGTTGGCCTACGAGCAGTACTTC

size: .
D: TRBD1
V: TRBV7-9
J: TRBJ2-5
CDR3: CASSSGQGLGTQYF
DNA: TGTGCCAGCAGCTCGGGACAGGGCCTCGGGACCCAGTACTTC

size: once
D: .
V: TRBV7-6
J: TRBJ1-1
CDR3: CASSPLGGPANTEAFF
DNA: TGTGCCAGCAGTCCATTGGGGGGGCCCGCCAACACTGAAGCTTTCTTT

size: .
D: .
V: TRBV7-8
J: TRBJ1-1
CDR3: CASSHPSVGNTEAFF
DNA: TGTGCCAGCAGCCACCCGTCGGTTGGGAACACTGAAGCTTTCTTT

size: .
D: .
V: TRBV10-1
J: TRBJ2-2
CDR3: CASSPTTGELFF
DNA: TGCGCCAGCAGTCCCACTACCGGGGAGCTGTTTTTT

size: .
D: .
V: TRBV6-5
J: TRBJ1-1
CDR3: CASSNGSPNTEAFF
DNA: TGTGCCAGCAGCAATGGGTCTCCGAACACTGAAGCTTTCTTT

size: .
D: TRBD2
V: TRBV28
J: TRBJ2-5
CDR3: CASSLHTSGTETQYF
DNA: TGTGCCAGCAGTTTGCATACTAGCGGGACGGAGACCCAGTACTTC

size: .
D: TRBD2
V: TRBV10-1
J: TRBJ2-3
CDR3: CASTSGTPAGTQYF
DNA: TGCGCCAGCACTAGCGGTACCCCCGCGGGGACGCAGTATTTT

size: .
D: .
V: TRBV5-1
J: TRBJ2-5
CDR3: CASSLESTVQETQYF
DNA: TGCGCCAGCAGCTTGGAGAGTACGGTCCAAGAGACCCAGTACTTC

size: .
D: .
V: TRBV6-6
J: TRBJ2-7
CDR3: CASSYGGRTHSYEQYF
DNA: TGTGCCAGCAGTTACGGGGGCAGAACACACTCCTACGAGCAGTACTTC

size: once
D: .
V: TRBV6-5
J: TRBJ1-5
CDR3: CASSPYNQPQHF
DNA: TGTGCCAGCAGCCCGTACAATCAGCCCCAGCATTTT

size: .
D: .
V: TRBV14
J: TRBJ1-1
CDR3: CASSQSRETEAFF
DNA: TGTGCCAGCAGCCAAAGTCGAGAGACTGAAGCTTTCTTT

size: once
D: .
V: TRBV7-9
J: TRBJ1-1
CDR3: CASSFDVGAEAFF
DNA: TGTGCCAGCAGCTTCGACGTTGGGGCTGAAGCTTTCTTT

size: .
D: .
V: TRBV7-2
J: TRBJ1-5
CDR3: CASSLDFASPQHF
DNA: TGTGCCAGCAGCTTAGATTTCGCATCGCCCCAGCATTTT

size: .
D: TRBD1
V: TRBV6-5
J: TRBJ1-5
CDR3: CASRRTGRNQPQHF
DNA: TGTGCCAGCAGACGGACAGGGCGGAATCAACCCCAGCATTTT

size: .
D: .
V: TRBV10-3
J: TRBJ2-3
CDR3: CAISRTDQDTQYF
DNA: TGTGCCATCTCTCGGACAGATCAAGATACGCAGTATTTT

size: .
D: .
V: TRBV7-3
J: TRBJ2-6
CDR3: CASSPGPRWGANVLTF
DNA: TGTGCCAGCAGCCCCGGACCGCGCTGGGGGGCCAACGTCCTGACTTTC

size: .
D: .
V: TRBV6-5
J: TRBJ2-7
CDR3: CASSDRRVHEQYF
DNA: TGTGCCAGCAGCGACCGACGGGTCCACGAGCAGTACTTC

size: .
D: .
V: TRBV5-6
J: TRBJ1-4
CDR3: CASSLGRLLNEKLFF
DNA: TGTGCCAGCAGCTTGGGCAGGCTGCTTAATGAAAAACTGTTTTTT

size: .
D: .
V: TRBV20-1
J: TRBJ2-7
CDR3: CSLVSRGEQYF
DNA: TGCAGCCTTGTGAGTAGAGGAGAGCAGTACTTC